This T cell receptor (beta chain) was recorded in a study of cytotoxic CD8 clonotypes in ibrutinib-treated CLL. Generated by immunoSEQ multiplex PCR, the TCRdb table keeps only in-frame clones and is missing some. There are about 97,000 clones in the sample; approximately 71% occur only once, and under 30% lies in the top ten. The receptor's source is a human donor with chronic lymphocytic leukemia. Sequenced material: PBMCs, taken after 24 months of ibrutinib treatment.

The CDR3 loop is CASSRAATLNTEAFF. The CDR3 DNA follows: TGTGCCAGTAGTAGGGCCGCCACTCTGAACACTGAAGCTTTCTTT. The V gene is TRBV19, the J gene TRBJ1-1, with D unresolved. Trimming removed 4 bases at V and 0 bases at J, with 12 bases between. CDR1 LNHDA and CDR2 SQIVND come from the germline V gene (reference sequence). CDR3 length: 15 residues.